This T cell receptor beta chain emerged from a study of T cell changes during pregnancy in multiple sclerosis. Libraries were prepared by immunoSEQ multiplex PCR; TCRdb keeps only in-frame clonotypes and omits some of them. The table lists around 53,000 clones, about 88% of them singletons, with approximately 2.8% in the top ten. The CDR3 totals 13 residues. Germline CDR1 is ENHRY and CDR2 is SYGVKD. The V end lost 10 bases, the J end lost 7 bases, and 14 bases lay between the germline ends. The V gene is TRBV10-3, the J gene TRBJ1-6; D possibly corresponds to TRBD1 (5 bases). The sequencing here drew on CD8+ T cells from peripheral blood mononuclear cells, taken before pregnancy. This clonotype was obtained from a female donor with multiple sclerosis, enrolled in a pregnancy study. DNA for the CDR3: TGTGCCAACCGGGACGGGAGAAATTCACCCCTCCACTTT. Its protein is CANRDGRNSPLHF.